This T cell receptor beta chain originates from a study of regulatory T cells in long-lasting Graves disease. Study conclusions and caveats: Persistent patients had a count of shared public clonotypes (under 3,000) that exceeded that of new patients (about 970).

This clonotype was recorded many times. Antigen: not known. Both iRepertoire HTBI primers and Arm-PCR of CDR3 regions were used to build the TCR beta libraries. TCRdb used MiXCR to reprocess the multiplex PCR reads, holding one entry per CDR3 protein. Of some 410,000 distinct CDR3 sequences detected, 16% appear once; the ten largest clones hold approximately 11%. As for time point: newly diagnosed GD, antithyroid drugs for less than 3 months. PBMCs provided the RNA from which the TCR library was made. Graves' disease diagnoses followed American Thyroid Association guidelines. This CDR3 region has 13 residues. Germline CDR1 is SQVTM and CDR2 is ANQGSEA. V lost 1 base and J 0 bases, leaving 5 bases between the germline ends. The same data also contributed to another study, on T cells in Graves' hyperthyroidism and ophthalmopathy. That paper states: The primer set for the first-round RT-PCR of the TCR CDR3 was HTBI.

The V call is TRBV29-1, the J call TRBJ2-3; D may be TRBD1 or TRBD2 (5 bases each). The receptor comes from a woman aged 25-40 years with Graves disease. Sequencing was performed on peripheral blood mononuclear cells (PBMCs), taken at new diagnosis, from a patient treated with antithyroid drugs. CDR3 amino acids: CSVEGDSTDTQYF. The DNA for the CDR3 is TGCAGCGTTGAAGGGGACAGCACAGATACGCAGTATTTT.